The 17 T cell receptor beta chains listed next were all sequenced from one sample in a study of blood T cell repertoires in COVID-19. Sequencing was performed with immunoSEQ multiplex PCR; in TCRdb, only in-frame clones are kept and a portion is missing. The repertoire holds a few hundred thousand clones, with around 87% as singletons. Sequencing was performed on peripheral blood. All receptors derive from a man aged 45-65 years with active or convalescent COVID-19.

The chain carries TRBV6-6 and TRBJ1-2; 11 positions match TRBD1. V shed 5 bases, J shed 6 bases, and the junction held 14 bases outside the gene matches. Germline V gene data show CDR1 as MNHNY and CDR2 as SVGAGI (reference sequence). This CDR3 is built from 17 residues. CDR3 residues: CASSLGTGGGWRNGYTF. CDR3 nucleotide sequence: TGTGCCAGCAGTCTCGGGACAGGGGGAGGATGGAGAAATGGCTACACCTTC.

Concerning this clone: Other DNA sequences of this sample code for an identical CDR3. This chain links TRBV5-1 with TRBJ1-1, with TRBD1 matching 11 bases. The CDR3 consists of 14 residues. Trimming at V came to 5 bases and at J to 4 bases, leaving 4 bases not matched to a gene. In germline, CDR1 is SGHRS, CDR2 YFSETQ. CDR3 residues: CASSPGTGGTEAFF. The CDR3 DNA reads TGCGCCAGCAGTCCCGGGACAGGGGGCACTGAAGCTTTCTTT.

V gene TRBV5-1 combines with J gene TRBJ1-2, with 8 bases fitting TRBD1. This CDR3 is 16 amino acids long. Germline V gives CDR1 SGHRS, CDR2 YFSETQ. Trimming at V came to 0 bases and at J to 1 base, leaving 5 bases not matched to a gene. CDR3: CASSLARQGINYGYTF. The CDR3 bases are TGCGCCAGCAGCTTGGCTCGACAGGGGATTAACTATGGCTACACCTTC.

The V call is TRBV27, the J call TRBJ2-7; D is possibly TRBD1 (5 bases). With 4 bases removed from V and 0 bases from J, the gap between germline ends came to 13 bases. The CDR3 spans 15 residues. Germline V gene lookup returns CDR1 MNHEY and CDR2 SMNVEV (reference sequence). This CDR3 is CASSSVDTYSYEQYF. The CDR3 DNA reads TGTGCCAGCAGTTCCGTGGACACTTACTCCTACGAGCAGTACTTC.

This chain links TRBV5-6 with TRBJ1-1, with D possibly being TRBD1 (5 bases). V lost 0 bases to trimming and J lost 3 bases, with 18 bases between them. CDR3 length: 17 residues. Germline-derived CDR1 and CDR2 are SGHDT and YYEEEE. CDR3: CASSLDRTLGVDTEAFF. CDR3 sequence (DNA): TGTGCCAGCAGCTTGGATCGGACACTCGGCGTGGACACTGAAGCTTTCTTT. Filled out from reference TRBV5-6 and TRBJ1-1, the complete variable domain reads DAGVTQSPTHLIKTRGQQVTLRCSPKSGHDTVSWYQQALGQGPQFIFQYYEEEERQRGNFPDRFSGHQFPNYSSELNVNALLLGDSALYLCASSLDRTLGVDTEAFFGQGTRLTVV.

This chain uses TRBV19 with TRBJ1-5; D possibly corresponds to TRBD1 (5 bases). The CDR3 runs 13 residues. V lost 6 bases to trimming and J lost 4 bases, with 10 bases between them. Germline CDR1 LNHDA, CDR2 SQIVND (reference sequence). CDR3 sequence: CASRDISNQPQHF. The CDR3 DNA is TGTGCCAGTAGGGACATATCAAATCAGCCCCAGCATTTT.

This sequence joins TRBV14 and TRBJ1-1; D uncertain. Trimming took 6 bases from V and 3 from J, leaving 11 bases between them. Per germline, CDR1 SGHDN and CDR2 FVKESK. This CDR3 is built from 13 residues. For the CDR3, the DNA is TGTGCCAGCAGTTACAGAATCTACACTGAAGCTTTCTTT. The encoded protein is CASSYRIYTEAFF.

The V and J genes are TRBV23-1 and TRBJ2-5, with a possible D match to TRBD2 (7 bases). TRBV23-1 is an open reading frame whose function is uncertain. This CDR3 has 20 amino acids. V was pared by 3 bases and J by 5 bases, with 31 bases between. The CDR3 protein is CASSQEGTGNSGDTRETQYF. DNA of the CDR3: TGCGCCAGCAGTCAGGAGGGGACGGGGAACAGCGGGGACACTCGGGAGACCCAGTACTTC.

The CDR3 DNA reads as TGTGCCAGCACGGGACGGGAGGGGGATCAGCCCCAGCATTTT. Its protein product is CASTGREGDQPQHF. The rearrangement links TRBV2 to TRBJ1-5; maybe TRBD1 (6 bases). Trimming left V 7 bases short and J 5 bases short, with 15 bases between. The CDR3 has 14 residues. From germline, CDR1 is SNHLY and CDR2 FYNNEI.

This clone was found a few times. This chain joins TRBV2 and TRBJ2-4, with D maybe TRBD2 (5 bases). V was clipped by 6 bases and J by 8 bases, with 17 bases between them. Germline V gives CDR1 SNHLY, CDR2 FYNNEI. This CDR3 region has 14 residues. The DNA for the CDR3 is TGTGCCAGCAGAGACGGAGGATTGGGTTACATTCAGTACTTC. Its translation: CASRDGGLGYIQYF.

The gene calls are TRBV5-5 and TRBJ1-3; D is perhaps TRBD1 (5 bases). The CDR3 covers 15 residues. V was cut by 6 bases and J by 3 bases, with 16 bases left in between. Germline CDR1 is SGHKS and CDR2 is YYEKEE (reference sequence). The CDR3 DNA reads TGTGCCAGCATCCAACGCGGGGGGAGTGGAAACACCATATATTTT. Amino acids: CASIQRGGSGNTIYF. Drawing the rest from reference TRBV5-5 and TRBJ1-3, the complete variable domain is DAGVTQSPTHLIKTRGQQVTLRCSPISGHKSVSWYQQVLGQGPQFIFQYYEKEERGRGNFPDRFSARQFPNYSSELNVNALLLGDSALYLCASIQRGGSGNTIYFGEGSWLTVV.

This chain connects TRBV28 to TRBJ1-1, with D uncertain. The CDR3 spans 14 residues. Looked up from germline, CDR1 is MDHEN and CDR2 is SYDVKM. V dropped 2 bases and J dropped 0 bases, with 7 bases sitting between them. The CDR3 DNA sequence: TGTGCCAGCAGTTTAGGGAGTATGAACACTGAAGCTTTCTTT. This gives the protein CASSLGSMNTEAFF.

The chain is built from TRBV2 and TRBJ1-1, with 7 bases identical to TRBD1. The V segment lost 5 bases and the J segment 6 bases; nucleotides outside the gene matches: 9. Per germline, CDR1 SNHLY and CDR2 FYNNEI. The length of the CDR3 is 14 residues. The CDR3 spells CASSPYSGQSEAFF. CDR3 in DNA: TGTGCCAGCAGTCCATATTCGGGACAGTCTGAAGCTTTCTTT.

This clone has a handful of counts. The genes are TRBV7-2 and TRBJ1-2; D call uncertain. The CDR3 is 13 residues long. Germline CDR1 is SGHTA and CDR2 is FQGNSA. V was trimmed by 1 base and J by 4 bases, leaving 7 bases between them. The CDR3 DNA reads as TGTGCCAGCAGCTTAGGGAGGGTCTATGGCTACACCTTC. Protein sequence: CASSLGRVYGYTF. Variable domain in full (rest from reference TRBV7-2 and TRBJ1-2): GAGVSQSPSNKVTEKGKDVELRCDPISGHTALYWYRQSLGQGLEFLIYFQGNSAPDKSGLPSDRFSAERTGGSVSTLTIQRTQQEDSAVYLCASSLGRVYGYTFGSGTRLTVV.

This clone appeared a single time. This rearrangement joins TRBV5-4 to TRBJ1-2, with 12 positions matching TRBD1. This CDR3 has 17 amino acids. V was pared by 0 bases and J by 7 bases, with 10 bases of the junction left unmatched. Germline V gives CDR1 SGHNT, CDR2 YYREEE (reference sequence). The CDR3 sequence is CASSLDRDRGRGSGYTF. The CDR3 nucleotides are TGTGCCAGCAGCTTGGATCGGGACAGGGGGCGAGGTAGTGGCTACACCTTC.

This clone was detected once. V usage is TRBV7-9 and J usage is TRBJ1-2; 7 positions agree with TRBD1. V gave up 5 bases and J gave up 5 bases; unmatched junction bases: 8. Germline values: CDR1 SEHNR, CDR2 FQNEAQ (reference sequence). The CDR3 contains 14 residues. The CDR3 sequence is CASSLYAGGYGYTF. DNA for the CDR3: TGTGCCAGCAGCCTCTACGCAGGGGGTTATGGCTACACCTTC.

V usage is TRBV10-2 and J usage is TRBJ1-6; D unclear. The V end lost 0 bases, the J end lost 17 bases, and 14 bases lay between the germline ends. The length of the CDR3 is 13 residues. Germline assignment: CDR1 WSHSY and CDR2 SAAADI. In DNA form, the CDR3 reads TGCGCCAGCAGTGAGTCGAGGGATCAGTTAGTCCACTTT. Translation gives CASSESRDQLVHF.